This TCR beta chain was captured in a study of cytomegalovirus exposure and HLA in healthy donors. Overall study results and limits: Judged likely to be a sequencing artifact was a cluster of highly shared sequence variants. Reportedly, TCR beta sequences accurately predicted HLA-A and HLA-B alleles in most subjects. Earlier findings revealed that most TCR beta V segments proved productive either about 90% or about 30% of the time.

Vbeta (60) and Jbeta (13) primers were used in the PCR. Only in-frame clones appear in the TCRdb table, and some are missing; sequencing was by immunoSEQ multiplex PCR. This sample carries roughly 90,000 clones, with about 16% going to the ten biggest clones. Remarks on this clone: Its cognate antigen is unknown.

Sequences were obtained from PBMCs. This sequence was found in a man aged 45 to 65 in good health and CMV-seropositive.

CDR3 DNA: TGTGCCACCAGCCCCCGTGTCAGCGGACGACCGCTGCAAGAGACCCAGTACTTC. Its translation: CATSPRVSGRPLQETQYF. The rearrangement links TRBV15 to TRBJ2-5, with D possibly TRBD2 on 5 matching bases. The length of the CDR3 is 18 residues. Germline V gene data show CDR1 as LNHNV and CDR2 as YYDKDF (reference sequence). The ends were cut back, 5 bases at V and 2 bases at J, with 24 bases in the middle.